These 27 T cell receptor beta chains were sequenced from one sample in a study of identical twins. TCRdb processed the 5' RACE reads anew with MiXCR; each CDR3 protein has one entry. The sample has hundreds of thousands of distinct CDR3 sequences, 20% to 30% seen once. The same sample was also used in a study of T cells expressing NK-cell markers.

Sequenced material: CD4+ T cells sorted from blood. Receptors were obtained from a woman aged 18-29 years in good health.

The chain combines TRBV7-8 with TRBJ2-1; 13 nucleotides match TRBD2. The V segment lost 6 bases and the J segment 8 bases; nucleotides outside the gene matches: 7. This CDR3 comprises 15 residues. Germline V gene lookup returns CDR1 SGHVS and CDR2 FQNEAQ. The CDR3 region is CASRHTSGGAYEQFF. The CDR3 DNA sequence: TGTGCCAGCAGACATACTAGCGGGGGGGCATATGAGCAGTTCTTC.

V is TRBV12-3 or TRBV12-4 and J is TRBJ2-3, with D unclear. The CDR3 runs 12 residues. Trimming shortened V by 6 bases and J by 8 bases, and 12 bases separated the two germline ends. This CDR3 reads CASRPSFGTQYF. For the CDR3, the DNA is TGTGCCAGCAGACCCTCGTTCGGTACGCAGTATTTT.

V usage is TRBV20-1 and J usage is TRBJ2-2; D may match TRBD1 or TRBD2 (5 bases each). The CDR3 is made up of 12 amino acids. Trimming shortened V by 7 bases and J by 8 bases, and 14 bases separated the two germline ends. Per the germline V gene, CDR1 is DFQATT and CDR2 is SNEGSKA (reference sequence). The CDR3 reads CSVGEMEGELFF. The CDR3, as DNA: TGCAGTGTGGGGGAGATGGAGGGGGAGCTGTTTTTT.

This clonotype was counted only a few times. The chain is built from TRBV9 and TRBJ1-5; 7 positions match TRBD1. The CDR3 spans 14 residues. Germline CDR1 reads SGDLS; CDR2 reads YYNGEE. V was pared by 2 bases and J by 5 bases, with 4 bases of the junction left unmatched. CDR3 protein: CASSVEGADQPQHF. DNA for the CDR3: TGTGCCAGCAGCGTGGAGGGGGCCGATCAGCCCCAGCATTTT. The full variable domain, completed using reference TRBV9 and TRBJ1-5, is DSGVTQTPKHLITATGQRVTLRCSPRSGDLSVYWYQQSLDQGLQFLIQYYNGEERAKGNILERFSAQQFPDLHSELNLSSLELGDSALYFCASSVEGADQPQHFGDGTRLSIL.

This clonotype was recorded a few times. This sequence joins TRBV29-1 and TRBJ2-3; either TRBD1 or TRBD2 may supply D (5 bases each). The CDR3 covers 13 residues. The germline V gene encodes CDR1 SQVTM and CDR2 ANQGSEA. The V end was cut by 7 bases, the J end by 4 bases, with 15 bases between. The CDR3: CSAEGQVADTQYF. CDR3 sequence (DNA): TGCAGCGCTGAGGGGCAGGTTGCAGATACGCAGTATTTT.

V is TRBV27 and J is TRBJ1-6; D gene unclear. The V and J ends lost 4 bases and 8 bases respectively, with 6 bases between them. The CDR3 spans 12 residues. From germline, CDR1 is MNHEY and CDR2 SMNVEV (reference sequence). The CDR3 DNA sequence: TGTGCCAGCAGTTCACAGTATTCACCCCTCCACTTT. Protein product: CASSSQYSPLHF.

This clonotype came up once. The rearrangement links TRBV20-1 to TRBJ1-1; D is uncertain. Germline V gives CDR1 DFQATT, CDR2 SNEGSKA (reference sequence). The V end was cut by 3 bases, the J end by 4 bases, with 15 bases between. This CDR3 contains 14 residues. CDR3 residues: CSARGSAASTEAFF. The CDR3 DNA sequence: TGCAGTGCTAGGGGCTCGGCGGCGAGCACTGAAGCTTTCTTT.

This clonotype was observed at least ten times. The chain employs TRBV5-1 and TRBJ1-2; 8 bases map to TRBD1. The germline CDR1 and CDR2 sequences are SGHRS and YFSETQ. The V and J ends lost 1 base and 4 bases, in that order; junction bases with no gene match: 3. The CDR3 sequence is 14 residues long. CDR3 bases: TGCGCCAGCAGCTTGTTGGGACAGGCCTATGGCTACACCTTC. Encoded protein: CASSLLGQAYGYTF.

A few counts support this clonotype. The V and J genes are TRBV20-1 and TRBJ1-2; 9 nucleotides line up with TRBD1. CDR3 length equals 13 residues. V was clipped by 6 bases and J by 4 bases; unmatched bases: 6. Germline CDR1 and CDR2: DFQATT and SNEGSKA (reference sequence). This CDR3 reads CSATGGRLYGYTF. In nucleotides, the CDR3 is TGCAGTGCCACAGGGGGCCGGCTCTATGGCTACACCTTC.

The chain is built from TRBV4-3 and TRBJ2-7; no reliable D call. V dropped 2 bases and J dropped 2 bases, with 10 bases sitting between them. CDR3 size: 14 residues. Germline CDR1 LGHNA, CDR2 YSLEER. The CDR3 DNA reads TGCGCCAGCAGCCAATCGGACCGAGCCTACGAGCAGTACTTC. Protein: CASSQSDRAYEQYF.

The chain couples TRBV12-3 or TRBV12-4 to TRBJ1-6; D gene unclear. V was clipped by 6 bases and J by 7 bases, with 10 bases between them. This CDR3 is built from 13 residues. In nucleotides, the CDR3 is TGTGCCAGCAGCCCTGGGTGGAATTCACCCCTCCACTTT. Protein sequence: CASSPGWNSPLHF.

The chain combines TRBV7-9 with TRBJ2-3, with a tentative D call TRBD1 (6 bases). Trimming left V 5 bases short and J 3 bases short, with 18 bases between. CDR3 length: 16 amino acids. The germline CDR1 and CDR2 sequences are SEHNR and FQNEAQ (reference sequence). The CDR3 coding sequence is TGTGCCAGCAGCCCTCGGGGACACCTCTTAACAGATACGCAGTATTTT. It encodes CASSPRGHLLTDTQYF.

In its sample, this clonotype was seen a few times. The chain employs TRBV2 and TRBJ2-2; 11 positions agree with TRBD2. Germline values: CDR1 SNHLY, CDR2 FYNNEI. V dropped 9 bases and J dropped 4; count of bases not matched to a gene: 4. The CDR3 totals 14 residues. CDR3 nucleotide sequence: TGTGCCAGGGGACTAGCGGTGCGCACCGGGGAGCTGTTTTTT. Amino acids: CARGLAVRTGELFF.

The chain joins TRBV3-1 to TRBJ2-5; 8 bases fit TRBD2. Germline V gene data show CDR1 as LGHDT and CDR2 as YNNKEL (reference sequence). The CDR3 has 15 amino acids. Germline trimming cut 0 bases from V and 5 bases from J; bases unmatched to any gene: 5. The CDR3: CASSQEGGGYETQYF. CDR3 DNA: TGTGCCAGCAGCCAAGAAGGCGGGGGGTACGAGACCCAGTACTTC.

The chain has TRBV20-1 and TRBJ2-7; 9 bases agree with TRBD2. The CDR3 length is 15 residues. Germline lookup yields CDR1 DFQATT and CDR2 SNEGSKA (reference sequence). Trimming cost V 0 bases and J 2 bases; bases outside gene matches: 5. CDR3 protein: CSARDRTSATYEQYF. CDR3 DNA: TGCAGTGCTAGAGATAGGACTAGCGCAACCTACGAGCAGTACTTC.

The chain combines TRBV18 with TRBJ2-2, with D unresolved. Per germline, CDR1 KGHSH and CDR2 LQKENI. This CDR3 is 13 amino acids long. The ends were cut back, 2 bases at V and 6 bases at J, with 7 bases in the middle. The CDR3 reads CASSPGPPGELFF. The CDR3 DNA follows: TGTGCCAGCTCACCAGGACCCCCCGGGGAGCTGTTTTTT.

This clonotype was seen only a few times. The chain carries TRBV5-1 and TRBJ1-1, with D tentatively TRBD1 (5 bases). CDR1 is SGHRS and CDR2 is YFSETQ in the germline V gene. The length of the CDR3 is 17 residues. The V and J ends lost 0 bases and 1 base respectively, with 16 bases between them. The CDR3 here is CASSLGPAGAGNTEAFF. In DNA, the CDR3 is TGCGCCAGCAGCTTGGGACCGGCCGGGGCGGGGAACACTGAAGCTTTCTTT.

This clonotype was picked up a small number of times. The V call is TRBV5-5, the J call TRBJ2-1; 9 bases agree with TRBD2. CDR1 is SGHKS and CDR2 is YYEKEE in the germline V gene (reference sequence). Unmatched junction bases numbered 13, after V lost 6 bases and J lost 9 bases. This CDR3 has 15 amino acids. Here the CDR3 reads CASTPEAGGRSEQFF. The DNA of the CDR3 is TGTGCCAGCACCCCGGAAGCGGGAGGTAGGAGTGAGCAGTTCTTC.

This clonotype was counted only a few times. This chain joins TRBV5-1 and TRBJ2-1; a possible D gene is TRBD2 (7 bases). The germline V and J ends were trimmed by 2 bases and 7 bases, with 10 bases remaining between them. The CDR3 has 13 amino acids. Germline values: CDR1 SGHRS, CDR2 YFSETQ. The DNA for the CDR3 is TGCGCCAGCAGCTTCGGGGGGCAGAATGAGCAGTTCTTC. Amino acids: CASSFGGQNEQFF.

A note on this clonotype: An end of the junction differs from the germline gene, which may be a read error. The V and J genes are TRBV20-1 and TRBJ2-3; tentative D call: TRBD2 (6 bases). The CDR3 consists of 12 residues. Germline V gives CDR1 DFQATT, CDR2 SNEGSKA (reference sequence). CDR3 bases: TGCAGTGCTACTGGTTGGGGAAGCGGGCAGAAATTT. The encoded protein is CSATGWGSGQKF.

This chain links TRBV12-3 or TRBV12-4 with TRBJ2-7, with D uncertain. The CDR3 consists of 12 residues. V was pared by 10 bases and J by 1 base, with 11 bases between. CDR3 in DNA: TGTGCCACGTCCGGACGGTCCTACGAGCAGTACTTC. Its protein is CATSGRSYEQYF.

This clonotype occurred many times. The chain joins TRBV27 to TRBJ2-1; D possibly corresponds to TRBD2 (6 bases). Germline V CDR1 and CDR2: MNHEY, SMNVEV (reference sequence). The CDR3 is 15 residues long. The V end was cut by 0 bases, the J end by 7 bases, with 13 bases between. The DNA of the CDR3 is TGTGCCAGCAGTTTATCAGGACTTGGGGGGAATGAGCAGTTCTTC. It yields the protein CASSLSGLGGNEQFF.

This clonotype showed up just a few times. V and J are TRBV10-3 and TRBJ1-2, with unresolved D. V lost 3 bases and J 4 bases, leaving 12 bases between the germline ends. Germline assignment: CDR1 ENHRY and CDR2 SYGVKD. CDR3 length equals 14 residues. The CDR3 coding sequence is TGTGCCATCAGTGAATTCCAAGAAGGCTATGGCTACACCTTC. It translates to CAISEFQEGYGYTF.

The table lists this clonotype with a few counts. The V and J genes are TRBV7-8 and TRBJ1-6; the match to TRBD1 covers 10 bases. Germline V lookup: CDR1 SGHVS, CDR2 FQNEAQ. The V gene end was trimmed by 4 bases and the J gene end by 1 base; junction bases not matched to a gene: 1. CDR3 size: 16 residues. The CDR3 DNA follows: TGTGCCAGCAGCTCGGGACAGGGGTCCTATAATTCACCCCTCCACTTT. Its protein product is CASSSGQGSYNSPLHF.

This chain connects TRBV20-1 to TRBJ2-3; D gene ambiguous. Germline lookup yields CDR1 DFQATT and CDR2 SNEGSKA (reference sequence). The length of the CDR3 is 13 residues. V was shortened by 3 bases and J by 5 bases, with 12 bases between the two germline ends. CDR3 bases: TGCAGTGCTAGGGTCCGGTTGGGAGATACGCAGTATTTT. Its translation is CSARVRLGDTQYF.

This clonotype was seen a few times. The gene calls are TRBV11-2 and TRBJ2-5; TRBD2 aligns across 7 bases. The germline V gene has CDR1 SGHAT and CDR2 FQNNGV. The J segment lost 2 bases and the V segment lost 1 base, leaving 7 bases of the junction unmatched. The CDR3 has 16 amino acids. The DNA for the CDR3 is TGTGCCAGCAGCTTAGGAGGCGGGAGCCCACAAGAGACCCAGTACTTC. Amino acid sequence: CASSLGGGSPQETQYF. The variable domain in full, with the rest retrieved from reference TRBV11-2 and TRBJ2-5, is EAGVAQSPRYKIIEKRQSVAFWCNPISGHATLYWYQQILGQGPKLLIQFQNNGVVDDSQLPKDRFSAERLKGVDSTLKIQPAKLEDSAVYLCASSLGGGSPQETQYFGPGTRLLVL.

This rearrangement joins TRBV20-1 to TRBJ2-1; 8 nucleotides align to TRBD2. The CDR3 loop spans 14 amino acids. Germline lookup yields CDR1 DFQATT and CDR2 SNEGSKA (reference sequence). The junction had 7 bases not matched to a gene; V was cut back by 5 bases and J by 4 bases. The CDR3 nucleotides are TGCAGTGCTCGTTCTAGCGGGCAATACAATGAGCAGTTCTTC. This sequence encodes CSARSSGQYNEQFF.